This TCR beta chain was sequenced in a study of blood T cell repertoires in COVID-19. Background on the study: Samples representing acute and convalescent COVID-19 were sourced from the United States, Italy and Spain. T cells, B-cell-depleted T cells, or PBMCs provided the cDNA or gDNA that served as material.

In the source study's methods: Counts of nucleated cells, estimated from reference gene primer amplification, were obtained. Assay used: immunoSEQ multiplex PCR; TCRdb lists only in-frame clones, some missing. Clone size and the V and J calls come from that table; the DNA yielded D and trimming. The table lists about 80,000 clones, around 80% of them singletons. Per germline, CDR1 SNHLY and CDR2 FYNNEI. The V and J ends lost 6 bases and 2 bases respectively, with 16 bases between them. This CDR3 has 15 residues. The genes are TRBV2 and TRBJ2-5; TRBD1 is a possible D gene (7 bases). The material sequenced was peripheral blood. This sequence was found in a woman older than 75 with acute or convalescent COVID-19. The CDR3 loop reads CASSLSRGEQETQYF. For the CDR3, the DNA is TGTGCCAGCAGCCTGAGCAGGGGGGAACAAGAGACCCAGTACTTC.